These T cell receptor beta chains were read from a single sample in a study of early T cells in non-severe SARS-CoV-2 infection. TCRdb independently ran MiXCR on the 5' RACE reads; one entry per CDR3 protein. The table records some 66,000 distinct CDR3 sequences, approximately 12% of them present only once. Sequenced input: whole blood. These receptors were collected from an adult who was a healthcare worker with PCR-confirmed SARS-CoV-2 infection or an uninfected control (not recorded which). CDR3s include the opening cysteine and the closing phenylalanine or tryptophan. D genes are given only for firm matches. Size values are once, few and many counts, or a class for expanded clones, and some rows have none.

j_call cdr3_length v_call d_call clone_size cdr3_aa cdr3_nt
TRBJ1-1 16 TRBV5-4 - few CASSLPPTTLNTEAFF TGTGCCAGCAGCTTACCACCGACAACTCTGAACACTGAAGCTTTCTTT
TRBJ2-3 15 TRBV6-4 TRBD2 few CASSDSSGGTDTQYF TGTGCCAGCAGTGACTCGAGCGGGGGCACAGATACGCAGTATTTT
TRBJ2-1 15 TRBV6-2/TRBV6-3 - - CASSYYRERDNEQFF TGTGCCAGCAGTTACTACCGGGAAAGGGACAATGAGCAGTTCTTC
TRBJ2-1 13 TRBV10-2 TRBD2 - CASSEQGGNEQFF TGCGCCAGCAGTGAGCAGGGAGGGAATGAGCAGTTCTTC
TRBJ2-7 14 TRBV28 - many CASSPGWGGYEQYF TGTGCCAGCAGCCCTGGGTGGGGCGGCTACGAGCAGTACTTC
TRBJ1-1 15 TRBV25-1 TRBD1 few CASSGDRVRIEGAFF TGTGCCAGCAGTGGGGACAGGGTTCGAATAGAGGGGGCTTTCTTT
TRBJ2-1 11 TRBV18 - few CASSRTLEQFF TGTGCCAGCTCCCGGACTCTTGAGCAGTTCTTC
TRBJ1-2 14 TRBV9 - few CASSLAPGDYGYTF TGTGCCAGCAGCCTAGCTCCTGGAGACTATGGCTACACCTTC
TRBJ1-1 13 TRBV12-3/TRBV12-4 - many CASRGPGGTEAFF TGTGCCAGCAGGGGGCCGGGGGGTACTGAAGCTTTCTTT
TRBJ2-3 12 TRBV19 - few CASRSPKNTQYF TGTGCCAGCCGGTCCCCCAAGAATACGCAGTATTTT
TRBJ1-3 15 TRBV6-7 - few CASSTNQGSGNTIYF TGTGCCAGCAGTACCAACCAGGGGTCTGGAAACACCATATATTTT
TRBJ2-7 14 TRBV20-1 - few CSARDLRGVYEQYF TGCAGTGCTAGAGATCTACGCGGCGTCTACGAGCAGTACTTC
TRBJ1-4 12 TRBV20-1 - many CSAGALQEKLFF TGCAGTGCAGGAGCTTTGCAGGAAAAACTGTTTTTT
TRBJ2-1 12 TRBV12-3/TRBV12-4 TRBD2 - CASSPGLDEQFF TGTGCCAGCAGTCCCGGACTAGATGAGCAGTTCTTC
TRBJ2-7 15 TRBV11-2 TRBD2 - CASSFLTSGSYEQYF TGTGCCAGCAGCTTTTTAACTAGCGGGAGCTACGAGCAGTACTTC
TRBJ2-7 14 TRBV6-5 TRBD1 many CASSWQGAYYEQYF TGTGCCAGCAGTTGGCAGGGGGCATACTACGAGCAGTACTTC
TRBJ2-1 13 TRBV29-1 - many CSGQDLSYNEQFF TGCAGCGGGCAGGATCTATCCTACAATGAGCAGTTCTTC
TRBJ2-1 12 TRBV6-2/TRBV6-3 - many CASSYRGPEQFF TGTGCCAGCAGTTACCGAGGGCCTGAGCAGTTCTTC
TRBJ2-1 13 TRBV21-1 - few CATGQVIFNEQFF TGTGCCACAGGACAGGTTATTTTCAATGAGCAGTTCTTC
TRBJ2-2 14 TRBV5-4 TRBD1 - CASSSRQGPGELFF TGTGCCAGCAGCTCCCGACAGGGGCCCGGGGAGCTGTTTTTT
TRBJ2-1 13 TRBV5-4 - - CASSLDGVHEQFF TGTGCCAGCAGCTTGGACGGGGTCCATGAGCAGTTCTTC
TRBJ1-5 16 TRBV29-1 - few CSATTGGVGSNQPQHF TGCAGCGCCACCACTGGGGGAGTTGGGAGCAATCAGCCCCAGCATTTT
TRBJ2-4 14 TRBV28 - - CASSRHLTTNIQYF TGTGCCAGCAGCCGACACCTAACTACAAACATTCAGTACTTC
TRBJ2-4 16 TRBV28 - many CASSLGATASKNIQYF TGTGCCAGCAGTTTGGGAGCCACGGCTTCCAAAAACATTCAGTACTTC
TRBJ2-1 14 TRBV29-1 TRBD1 few CSVRKDRSRYEQFF TGCAGCGTTCGTAAGGACAGGTCGCGGTATGAGCAGTTCTTC
TRBJ2-1 17 TRBV28 TRBD2 many CASSSPAASGAYNEQFF TGTGCCAGCAGTTCCCCCGCAGCTAGCGGGGCCTACAATGAGCAGTTCTTC
TRBJ2-7 14 TRBV5-1 - - CASSGATRSYEQYF TGCGCCAGCAGCGGAGCGACTAGATCCTACGAGCAGTACTTC
TRBJ2-7 14 TRBV6-5 - few CASRPDGTVYEQYF TGTGCCAGCAGGCCAGACGGGACCGTCTACGAGCAGTACTTC
TRBJ2-3 14 TRBV12-3/TRBV12-4 TRBD1 many CASSPGQREDTQYF TGTGCCAGCAGTCCGGGACAGCGAGAAGATACGCAGTATTTT
TRBJ1-2 12 TRBV3-1 TRBD1 many CASSQVGGGYTF TGTGCCAGCAGCCAAGTAGGGGGCGGCTACACCTTC
TRBJ2-5 14 TRBV9 - - CASSEALTSETQYF TGTGCCAGCAGCGAGGCCCTGACCTCGGAGACCCAGTACTTC
TRBJ2-3 14 TRBV15 - - CATSRDPRGDTQYF TGTGCCACCAGCAGAGATCCCCGCGGAGATACGCAGTATTTT
TRBJ2-1 14 TRBV2 - - CASNEGLSYNEQFF TGTGCCAGCAATGAGGGACTCTCCTACAATGAGCAGTTCTTC
TRBJ2-7 14 TRBV10-2 TRBD2 many CASRLAGVSYEQYF TGCGCCAGCAGGCTAGCGGGGGTCTCCTACGAGCAGTACTTC
TRBJ2-7 14 TRBV6-2/TRBV6-3 TRBD1 few CASGKTGATYEQYF TGTGCCAGCGGGAAGACAGGGGCGACTTACGAGCAGTACTTC
TRBJ2-5 12 TRBV2 - few CASSTREETQYF TGTGCCAGCAGTACTAGGGAGGAGACCCAGTACTTC
TRBJ2-5 13 TRBV29-1 TRBD2 many CSVETSGEGTQYF TGCAGCGTCGAGACTAGCGGGGAAGGGACCCAGTACTTC
TRBJ2-3 15 TRBV2 TRBD2 - CASNDVAGVVNLEYF TGTGCCAGCAATGATGTAGCGGGAGTGGTGAATTTGGAGTATTTT
TRBJ2-2 15 TRBV6-1 TRBD1 many CASSEQGASTGELFF TGTGCCAGCAGTGAGCAGGGGGCGAGCACCGGGGAGCTGTTTTTT
TRBJ1-1 13 TRBV7-9 - many CASSLLSQVEAFF TGTGCCAGCAGCTTGCTATCGCAGGTCGAAGCTTTCTTT
TRBJ1-2 15 TRBV12-3/TRBV12-4 - many CASSFSGGANYGYTF TGTGCCAGCAGTTTTTCTGGGGGCGCGAACTATGGCTACACCTTC
TRBJ1-4 13 TRBV30 - few CAWSVRAREKLFF TGTGCCTGGAGTGTACGGGCGAGGGAAAAACTGTTTTTT
TRBJ1-5 15 TRBV14 TRBD1 many CASPGTEGPNQPQHF TGTGCCAGTCCCGGGACAGAAGGCCCCAATCAGCCCCAGCATTTT
TRBJ1-2 16 TRBV4-3 TRBD1 - CASSPTTKTGNYGYTF TGCGCCAGCAGCCCTACAACTAAGACAGGGAACTATGGCTACACCTTC
TRBJ2-3 16 TRBV7-2 - few CASSYAARSTADTQYF TGTGCCAGCAGCTACGCCGCCCGGTCCACAGCAGATACGCAGTATTTT
TRBJ2-3 14 TRBV10-3 TRBD1 few CASRTGEGTDTQYF TGTGCCAGCCGGACAGGGGAAGGCACAGATACGCAGTATTTT
TRBJ2-2 15 TRBV6-1 - - CASSTGLGGAGELFF TGTGCCTCCAGCACGGGCCTAGGGGGAGCCGGGGAGCTGTTTTTT
TRBJ2-2 14 TRBV7-3 - many CASSLNRQPGELFF TGTGCCAGCAGCTTAAACCGACAGCCCGGGGAGCTGTTTTTT
TRBJ1-2 14 TRBV29-1 TRBD1 few CSVRDRDRGDGYTF TGCAGCGTCCGCGACCGGGACAGGGGGGATGGCTACACCTTC
TRBJ2-1 15 TRBV29-1 TRBD2 - CSVDRHSSGDNEQFF TGCAGCGTTGACAGGCATAGTAGCGGGGACAATGAGCAGTTCTTC
TRBJ2-3 12 TRBV12-3/TRBV12-4 - many CASSLKSDTQYF TGTGCCAGCAGTTTAAAATCAGATACGCAGTATTTT
TRBJ2-1 14 TRBV20-1 TRBD2 - CSAAGGGPYNEQFF TGCAGTGCCGCCGGGGGGGGCCCCTACAATGAGCAGTTCTTC
TRBJ1-2 14 TRBV6-1 - - CASSERGARDGYTF TGTGCCAGCAGTGAAAGAGGGGCGCGGGATGGCTACACCTTC
TRBJ1-1 14 TRBV5-8 TRBD1 few CASSPGQGQTEAFF TGTGCCAGCAGCCCCGGCCAGGGACAGACTGAAGCTTTCTTT